This T cell receptor (beta chain) emerged from a study of cytomegalovirus exposure and HLA in healthy donors. The CDR3 totals 12 residues. Trimming took 5 bases from V and 4 from J, leaving 9 bases between them. Looked up from germline, CDR1 is SGHDN and CDR2 is FVKESK. Researchers ran the PCR with 60 Vbeta and 13 Jbeta primers. Clones were read by immunoSEQ multiplex PCR, and TCRdb kept only the in-frame ones, dropping some. The data show about 110,000 clones, 65% to 75% seen once. This sequence originates from a man aged 25-45 years in good health and CMV-seropositive. Sequenced material: PBMCs. V and J are TRBV14 and TRBJ2-7; possibly TRBD1 for D (6 bases). The CDR3 sequence: CASSYGQYEQYF. For the CDR3, the DNA is TGTGCCAGCAGCTACGGACAGTACGAGCAGTACTTC. The full variable domain, completed using reference TRBV14 and TRBJ2-7, is EAGVTQFPSHSVIEKGQTVTLRCDPISGHDNLYWYRRVMGKEIKFLLHFVKESKQDESGMPNNRFLAERTGGTYSTLKVQPAELEDSGVYFCASSYGQYEQYFGPGTRLTVT.